This TCR beta chain was identified in a study of blood T cell repertoires in COVID-19. Overall study context: In each case, the material was cDNA or gDNA derived from T cells, B-cell-depleted T cells, or PBMCs.

Looked up from germline, CDR1 is KGHSH and CDR2 is LQKENI. Losses at the gene ends were 2 bases for V and 6 bases for J; bases not matched to a gene: 4. The CDR3 spans 16 residues. TCRdb's table, derived via immunoSEQ multiplex PCR, lists solely in-frame clones and lacks some. This table holds 300,000 to 350,000 clones, 80% to 90% found once. Source material: peripheral blood. This chain links TRBV18 with TRBJ2-1; 13 positions agree with TRBD2. The clonotype comes from a woman in her fifties or sixties with COVID-19, enrolled during active disease. DNA for the CDR3: TGTGCCAGCTCACCATTGGGGACTAGCGGGGCCAATGAGCAGTTCTTC. It is translated as CASSPLGTSGANEQFF.